These T cell receptor beta chains were read from a single sample in a study of control samples from healthy donors and cancer patients. Assay: immunoSEQ multiplex PCR; the TCRdb copy retains only in-frame clones and omits some. The sample holds 50,000 or so clones; approximately 93% are singletons and the top ten take 20% to 25%. The sequenced sample consisted of PBMCs. These receptors originate from a woman aged 45-65 years with head and neck cancer. Both conserved end residues are part of each CDR3. The D gene is left open where the match is weak. Size is stated for part of the rows, as once, few or many counts, or as a class when the clone is expanded.

NA	TRBV2	NA	TRBJ2-7	TGTGCCAGCAGTGAGGCCCGAACCTACGAGCAGTACTTC	CASSEARTYEQYF
NA	TRBV6-1	NA	TRBJ1-3	TGTGCCAGCAGTGAAGTCGGAGGGAGGAACACCATATATTTT	CASSEVGGRNTIYF
NA	TRBV5-1	NA	TRBJ1-3	TGCGCCAGCAGCTTGAGTCCAGAGAGCACCATATATTTT	CASSLSPESTIYF
NA	TRBV28	NA	TRBJ1-3	TGTGCCAGCAGCCCCCCCCGGGCAGGAAACACCATATATTTT	CASSPPRAGNTIYF
NA	TRBV28	NA	TRBJ2-2	TGTGCCAGCAGTTTACAGGGGTGGGCCGGGGAGCTGTTTTTT	CASSLQGWAGELFF
TRBD1	TRBV7-2	NA	TRBJ2-6	TGTGCCAGCAGCTTTTACAGGGGCAGTCCTGGGGCCAACGTCCTGACTTTC	CASSFYRGSPGANVLTF
NA	TRBV3-1/TRBV3-2	NA	TRBJ2-1	TGTGCCAGCAGCCAAGTCGCAGACAATGAGCAGTTCTTC	CASSQVADNEQFF
TRBD1	TRBV27	NA	TRBJ2-7	TGTGCCAGCAGTGCTCCGGACAGGGGCCGATACGAGCAGTACTTC	CASSAPDRGRYEQYF
NA	TRBV4-1	NA	TRBJ2-3	TGCGCCAGCAGCCTTCTAGGGTTAACAGATACGCAGTATTTT	CASSLLGLTDTQYF
TRBD2	TRBV7-6	NA	TRBJ2-1	TGTGCCAGCAGCTTAGCCGGGGGGGTGGGCAATGAGCAGTTCTTC	CASSLAGGVGNEQFF
NA	TRBV13	NA	TRBJ2-6	TGTGCCAGCAGCCCGCGGGACGGCAACTCTGGGGCCAACGTCCTGACTTTC	CASSPRDGNSGANVLTF
NA	TRBV11-3	NA	TRBJ2-5	TGTGCCAGCAGCGCGGACCCCGGGCTAGGGACCCAGTACTTC	CASSADPGLGTQYF
NA	TRBV28	NA	TRBJ1-5	TGTGCCAGCAGTTTTGGGCAAGTGAGTCAGCCCCAGCATTTT	CASSFGQVSQPQHF
TRBD1	TRBV5-5	NA	TRBJ2-7	TGTGCCAGCAGCTCCCTACCCACCGGGACAGGGTCCAACGAGCAGTACTTC	CASSSLPTGTGSNEQYF
TRBD1	TRBV15	NA	TRBJ1-1	TGTGCCACCAGCATCCAGGGGGCGCGAACTGAAGCTTTCTTT	CATSIQGARTEAFF
NA	TRBV2	few	TRBJ1-2	TGTGCCACGGGGGGGGCCAGTGGCTACACCTTC	CATGGASGYTF
TRBD1	TRBV24-1	NA	TRBJ2-4	TGTGCCACCAGTGGTCCCCCGGGACAGGGTTTGGGGATTGGAAACATTCAGTACTTC	CATSGPPGQGLGIGNIQYF
TRBD2	TRBV24-1	NA	TRBJ2-1	TGTGCCACCAGTGATTTAACTAGCGGGGGGACTGAGCAGTTCTTC	CATSDLTSGGTEQFF
TRBD1	TRBV9	NA	TRBJ1-1	TGTGCCAGCAGCGGACCGACAGGGGACACTGAAGCTTTCTTT	CASSGPTGDTEAFF
TRBD2	TRBV11-2	NA	TRBJ2-7	TGTGCCAGCAGCTTAGTAGTGACTAGCGGTCAAAGCTCCTACGAGCAGTACTTC	CASSLVVTSGQSSYEQYF
NA	TRBV19	NA	TRBJ2-7	TGTGCCAGTAGTTTGGACATGAGATACGAGCAGTACTTC	CASSLDMRYEQYF
TRBD2	TRBV5-5	NA	TRBJ2-1	TGTGCCAGCAGCCTCGGACTAGCGAGCTCCTACAATGAGCAGTTCTTC	CASSLGLASSYNEQFF
NA	TRBV12-3/TRBV12-4	NA	TRBJ1-1	TGTGCCAGCATTCGCCGGCTGGAGACTGAAGCTTTCTTT	CASIRRLETEAFF
TRBD2	TRBV19	NA	TRBJ2-7	TGTGCCAGTAGTATCCCTGGGGGGGGTAACGAGCAGTACTTC	CASSIPGGGNEQYF
NA	TRBV3-1/TRBV3-2	NA	TRBJ2-7	TGTGCCAGCAGCCAAAGCTCCTACGAGCAGTACTTC	CASSQSSYEQYF
NA	TRBV18	once	TRBJ2-2	TGTGCCAGCTCACTTCAAGGAGCAGCGAACACCGGGGAGCTGTTTTTT	CASSLQGAANTGELFF
NA	TRBV5-1	once	TRBJ1-1	TGCGCCAGCAGCTTCGAGACAGGGAACACTGAAGCTTTCTTT	CASSFETGNTEAFF
NA	TRBV3-1/TRBV3-2	NA	TRBJ1-1	TGTGCCAGCAGCCTCTTCCAGGGGAACACTGAAGCTTTCTTT	CASSLFQGNTEAFF
NA	TRBV6-1	NA	TRBJ2-7	TGTGCCAGCAGTGAATCCGGGAGATACGAGCAGTACTTC	CASSESGRYEQYF
NA	TRBV12-3/TRBV12-4	NA	TRBJ1-2	TGTGCCAGCAGTTTACAGGTACCCTATGGCTACACCTTC	CASSLQVPYGYTF
NA	TRBV7-2	once	TRBJ2-2	TGTGCCAGCAGCTCGGACAGCCACACCGGGGAGCTGTTTTTT	CASSSDSHTGELFF
NA	TRBV5-1	NA	TRBJ2-7	TGCGCCAGCAGCTTCCACTCGTTAGGGAACGAGCAGTACTTC	CASSFHSLGNEQYF
TRBD2	TRBV5-1	NA	TRBJ2-5	TGCGCCAGCAGCTTGGGAGGTAGCGGGGGTCTCCAAGAGACCCAGTACTTC	CASSLGGSGGLQETQYF
TRBD2	TRBV28	NA	TRBJ2-3	TGTGCCAGCTCTCATCAGACTAGCGGGGAAGATACGCAGTATTTT	CASSHQTSGEDTQYF
TRBD2	TRBV5-1	NA	TRBJ2-7	TGCGCCAGCAGCTTGGATAGCGGGGATCCCTACGAGCAGTACTTC	CASSLDSGDPYEQYF
TRBD2	TRBV5-4	NA	TRBJ2-1	TGTGCCAGCAGCCTAGCGGGAGGGAGTAATGAGCAGTTCTTC	CASSLAGGSNEQFF
NA	TRBV2	NA	TRBJ1-4	TGTGCCAGCAGGGGGGGGAGCCGTAATGAAAAACTGTTTTTT	CASRGGSRNEKLFF
NA	TRBV14	few	TRBJ2-7	TGTGCCAGCAGCCCTTACCTTGGGACGGCCTTGAGCCACGAGCAGTACTTC	CASSPYLGTALSHEQYF
NA	TRBV21-1	NA	TRBJ1-2	TGTGCCAGCACCGGGCCTGTTAGGGGCTACACCTTC	CASTGPVRGYTF
TRBD1	TRBV2	once	TRBJ1-1	TGTGCCAGCAGACATTTCGGTACAGGGGGAACCATAATGAACACTGAAGCTTTCTTT	CASRHFGTGGTIMNTEAFF
TRBD1	TRBV14	NA	TRBJ2-5	TGTGCCAGCAGCCTAGACAGGGGGTTTGGAGAGACCCAGTACTTC	CASSLDRGFGETQYF
NA	TRBV7-2	NA	TRBJ2-3	TGTGCCAGCAGCCTCGCTGTAAACACAGATACGCAGTATTTT	CASSLAVNTDTQYF
NA	TRBV11-2	NA	TRBJ2-7	TGTGCCAGCACCCTGGGATCTATTTACGAGCAGTACTTC	CASTLGSIYEQYF
NA	TRBV10-1	NA	TRBJ2-1	TGCGCCAGCAGTGATGGGAATGAGCAGTTCTTC	CASSDGNEQFF
NA	TRBV12-3/TRBV12-4	NA	TRBJ1-1	TGTGCCAATTCGGCGGGCATGAACACTGAAGCTTTCTTT	CANSAGMNTEAFF
NA	TRBV6-1	once	TRBJ1-5	TGTGCCAGCAGTGAATGGGCAGTTAGCAATCAGCCCCAGCATTTT	CASSEWAVSNQPQHF
NA	TRBV7-9	NA	TRBJ2-2	TGTGCCAGCAGCTTCAAGTCGGCCACCGGGGAGCTGTTTTTT	CASSFKSATGELFF
TRBD2	TRBV28	NA	TRBJ2-3	TGTGCCAGCAGTTTGTCCAGCGGGAGTGTAGATACGCAGTATTTT	CASSLSSGSVDTQYF
NA	TRBV10-3	once	TRBJ1-3	TGTGCCATCAGTGAGTCGTCAGCGAACTCTGGAAACACCATATATTTT	CAISESSANSGNTIYF
NA	TRBV6-2/TRBV6-3	NA	TRBJ2-1	TGTGCCAGCAGTTCCGGGACCGGGAGTGAGCAGTTCTTC	CASSSGTGSEQFF
NA	TRBV28	NA	TRBJ2-7	TGTGCCAGCAGTTTAAGCCAGGGAGTCAACGAGCAGTACTTC	CASSLSQGVNEQYF
NA	TRBV7-3	NA	TRBJ2-2	TGTGCCAGCAGCCAGGGTGCCCACACCGGGGAGCTGTTTTTT	CASSQGAHTGELFF
NA	TRBV27	NA	TRBJ1-1	TGTGCCAGCGGAACAGGAAACGCTGAAGCTTTCTTT	CASGTGNAEAFF
TRBD1	TRBV12-5	NA	TRBJ2-1	TGTGCTAGTGGGGTGGGACAGGACAATGAGCAGTTCTTC	CASGVGQDNEQFF